What follows are 3 T cell receptor beta chains derived from one specimen sequenced in a study of beta chain features in type 1 diabetes. Since all of the isolated RNA was reverse transcribed, expressed TCRB transcripts were what got sequenced. The method was immunoSEQ multiplex PCR; TCRdb's version includes in-frame clones alone and lacks a portion of them. This table has hundreds of thousands of clones, around 30% appearing once. Input material: naive CD4+ T cells from blood. Receptor source: a man younger than 35 in good health.

This chain uses TRBV7-9 with TRBJ2-1; TRBD2 matches at 8 bases. The CDR3 totals 12 residues. The germline V gene has CDR1 SEHNR and CDR2 FQNEAQ (reference sequence). Trimming at V came to 10 bases and at J to 6 bases, leaving 5 bases not matched to a gene. DNA of the CDR3: TGTGCCACCGCCGGGACTAGCAATGAGCAGTTCTTC. As protein: CATAGTSNEQFF.

This clone has just a few counts. The CDR3 is CAWKGLMREGHEQYF. The DNA for the CDR3 is TGTGCCTGGAAGGGGTTGATGCGGGAGGGCCACGAGCAGTACTTC. The chain couples TRBV30 to TRBJ2-7; TRBD2 agrees at 9 bases. J gave up 5 bases and V 4 bases, and 12 bases lay outside the gene matches. CDR1 is GTSNPN and CDR2 is SVGIG in the germline V gene (reference sequence). The CDR3 consists of 15 residues.

The rearrangement links TRBV6-6 to TRBJ2-7, with TRBD2 as a possible D gene (6 bases). In germline, CDR1 is MNHNY, CDR2 SVGAGI (reference sequence). CDR3 size: 12 residues. The ends were cut back, 4 bases at V and 7 bases at J, with 11 bases in the middle. The CDR3 DNA is TGTGCCAGCAGTTCATCAGGGAGGGAGCAGTACTTC. Its translation: CASSSSGREQYF.